Below are 22 T cell receptor beta chains sequenced from a single sample in a study of blood T cells in healthy people across ages. Alongside a J-beta primer mix, a sample-barcoded 5' primer served in a second PCR lasting roughly 6 to 11 cycles. MiXCR was run by TCRdb on the 5' RACE reads, yielding one entry per CDR3 protein. The sample holds approximately 820,000 distinct CDR3 sequences, under 45% seen once. The sample comprised blood. The receptors come from a man aged 55 to 69 in good health.

This clonotype came up a few times. The chain combines TRBV4-3 with TRBJ2-3; D not resolved. CDR1 and CDR2 (germline): LGHNA, YSLEER. V was cut by 3 bases and J by 3 bases, with 7 bases left in between. The CDR3 length is 13 residues. The CDR3 DNA follows: TGCGCCAGCAGCCAGATGACTACAGATACGCAGTATTTT. Protein product: CASSQMTTDTQYF.

In this sample, this clonotype turned up many times. The chain recombines TRBV7-9 with TRBJ2-1; tentatively, D is TRBD2 (6 bases). CDR3 length: 13 residues. Per the germline V gene, CDR1 is SEHNR and CDR2 is FQNEAQ (reference sequence). V lost 2 bases and J lost 6, with 8 bases in between. The CDR3 here is CASSLSGGNEQFF. CDR3 DNA sequence: TGTGCCAGCAGCTTATCCGGGGGCAATGAGCAGTTCTTC.

The V gene is TRBV25-1, the J gene TRBJ2-7; possibly TRBD1 for D (5 bases). Deletions cut 1 base from V and 0 bases from J, with 10 bases between. The CDR3 length is 15 residues. Germline V gives CDR1 MGHDK, CDR2 SYGVNS. CDR3 region: CASSEWGRSSYEQYF. The CDR3 nucleotides are TGTGCCAGCAGTGAATGGGGCAGGAGCTCCTACGAGCAGTACTTC.

In this sample, this clonotype turned up once. The gene calls are TRBV7-2 and TRBJ2-4; possible D gene TRBD1, 6 bases. Trimming shortened V by 5 bases and J by 10 bases, and 15 bases separated the two germline ends. Germline V CDR1 and CDR2: SGHTA, FQGNSA. This CDR3 has 13 amino acids. CDR3 protein: CASSGPGTPIQYF. DNA of the CDR3: TGTGCCAGCAGCGGGCCCGGGACACCTATTCAGTACTTC.

The V and J genes are TRBV5-1 and TRBJ1-2; D is undetermined. In germline, CDR1 is SGHRS, CDR2 YFSETQ. This CDR3 spans 13 amino acids. Trimming removed 0 bases at V and 8 bases at J, with 11 bases between. CDR3 in DNA: TGCGCCAGCAGCTTGGCTGCAGGTGAAGGCTACACCTTC. This translates into CASSLAAGEGYTF.

The count of this clonotype is one. The chain links TRBV27 to TRBJ2-5; 10 bases match TRBD1. With 5 bases clipped from V and 11 bases from J, the junction kept 11 bases outside the gene matches. The CDR3 length is 14 residues. Germline V gives CDR1 MNHEY, CDR2 SMNVEV (reference sequence). CDR3 protein: CASSGDRGYNEQYF. The DNA of the CDR3 is TGTGCCAGCAGTGGGGACAGGGGATATAATGAGCAGTACTTC.

This clonotype was observed a handful of times. The rearrangement uses TRBV7-2 and TRBJ2-3; TRBD2 aligns across 15 bases. Germline V lookup: CDR1 SGHTA, CDR2 FQGNSA. The CDR3 spans 18 residues. V shed 4 bases and J 1 base; nucleotides not matched to a gene: 6. CDR3 in DNA: TGTGCCAGCAGCTCTGGACTAGCGGGGGGGCCGGGCACAGATACGCAGTATTTT. Its protein is CASSSGLAGGPGTDTQYF.

The chain employs TRBV20-1 and TRBJ1-1; the D is unclear. Trimming removed 0 bases from V and 0 bases from J, with 11 bases in between. Germline values: CDR1 DFQATT, CDR2 SNEGSKA (reference sequence). This CDR3 comprises 15 residues. CDR3 sequence: CSARDQREMNTEAFF. DNA of the CDR3: TGCAGTGCTAGAGATCAAAGGGAGATGAACACTGAAGCTTTCTTT.

The chain has TRBV6-5 and TRBJ2-4; 7 bases are shared with TRBD2. The DNA end favors TRBJ2-7, so the J call may be wrong. The germline gives CDR1 MNHEY, CDR2 SVGAGI. This CDR3 contains 13 residues. This CDR3 is CASSYGDYSEQYF. CDR3 DNA sequence: TGTGCCAGCAGTTACGGGGACTACAGCGAGCAGTACTTC.

The V gene is TRBV20-1, the J gene TRBJ2-3, with 8 bases fitting TRBD2. The germline V gene encodes CDR1 DFQATT and CDR2 SNEGSKA (reference sequence). V gave up 6 bases and J gave up 4 bases; unmatched junction bases: 15. CDR3 size: 16 residues. The CDR3 protein is CSARSGTRTFSDTQYF. CDR3 DNA: TGCAGTGCCAGGTCTGGGACTAGGACGTTTTCAGATACGCAGTATTTT.

The chain combines TRBV10-3 with TRBJ2-7; possible D gene TRBD2, 6 bases. The V gene lost 10 bases and the J gene lost 4 bases, with 14 bases spanning the gap. The CDR3 has 12 amino acids. Germline CDR1 ENHRY, CDR2 SYGVKD. DNA of the CDR3: TGTGCCAGACACGGGAGTCGGTACGAGCAGTACTTC. Its translation is CARHGSRYEQYF.

The rearrangement uses TRBV3-1 and TRBJ2-7, with 7 nucleotides matching TRBD1. The CDR3 has 16 residues. The germline V gene encodes CDR1 LGHDT and CDR2 YNNKEL (reference sequence). Germline trimming cut 4 bases from V and 7 bases from J; bases unmatched to any gene: 16. CDR3: CASSPLGQRSYNEQYF. The DNA of the CDR3 is TGTGCCAGCAGCCCCCTGGGACAGCGCTCCTACAATGAGCAGTACTTC.

The table lists this clonotype with a few counts. The genes are TRBV28 and TRBJ2-1; D is perhaps TRBD2 (7 bases). V lost 7 bases to trimming and J lost 2 bases, with 15 bases between them. This CDR3 is 15 amino acids long. CDR1 and CDR2 from the germline V gene are MDHEN and SYDVKM. The CDR3 loop is CASTKGGPPYNEQFF. The CDR3 coding sequence is TGTGCCAGCACCAAGGGGGGGCCTCCCTACAATGAGCAGTTCTTC. Using reference TRBV28 and TRBJ2-1 for the parts outside the CDR3, the full variable domain is DVKVTQSSRYLVKRTGEKVFLECVQDMDHENMFWYRQDPGLGLRLIYFSYDVKMKEKGDIPEGYSVSREKKERFSLILESASTNQTSMYLCASTKGGPPYNEQFFGPGTRLTVL.

The CDR3 region has the DNA TGTGCCAGCAGTTACTCGAAAGGACATCGGTATGGCTACACCTTC. Protein: CASSYSKGHRYGYTF. The J gene is TRBJ1-2, the V gene TRBV6-2 or TRBV6-3; a weak D match, TRBD1 (5 bases). The CDR3 is 15 amino acids. V lost 0 bases to trimming and J lost 5 bases, with 13 bases between them. The germline CDR1 and CDR2 sequences are MNHEY and SVGEGT.

The chain employs TRBV27 and TRBJ1-1, with unresolved D. The germline V gene has CDR1 MNHEY and CDR2 SMNVEV (reference sequence). V was pared by 5 bases and J by 0 bases, with 10 bases between. The CDR3 length is 14 residues. CDR3 in amino acids: CASSPHRVNTEAFF. The CDR3 bases are TGTGCCAGCAGTCCCCACCGGGTGAACACTGAAGCTTTCTTT.

J is TRBJ1-5 and V is TRBV28; 8 bases are shared with TRBD1. J was trimmed by 7 bases and V by 1 base; bases with no gene match: 12. This CDR3 contains 17 residues. Germline lookup yields CDR1 MDHEN and CDR2 SYDVKM. DNA of the CDR3: TGTGCCAGCAGTTTATCCTGGGCCAGGGGGCTACGGCAGCCCCAGCATTTT. Its translation: CASSLSWARGLRQPQHF.

V gene TRBV7-9 combines with J gene TRBJ1-2; D is perhaps TRBD1 (5 bases). The ends were cut back, 3 bases at V and 6 bases at J, with 14 bases in the middle. Germline-derived CDR1 and CDR2 are SEHNR and FQNEAQ (reference sequence). This CDR3 is built from 14 residues. CDR3 loop: CASSFSLRQNGYTF. The CDR3, as DNA: TGTGCCAGCAGCTTTTCTCTTCGACAGAATGGCTACACCTTC.

Here the CDR3 DNA reads TGTGCCAGCAGGAACGGGGGGAATGGGATCCTTAGCACAGATACGCAGTATTTT. It specifies CASRNGGNGILSTDTQYF. The V call is TRBV6-2 or TRBV6-3, the J call TRBJ2-3, with 7 nucleotides matching TRBD2. V lost 6 bases and J lost 0; bases outside the gene matches: 15. The CDR3 runs to 18 residues. Germline-derived CDR1 and CDR2 are MNHEY and SVGEGT.

V gene TRBV7-2 combines with J gene TRBJ2-7; no reliable D call. V shed 2 bases and J shed 0 bases, with 11 bases lying between them. This CDR3 spans 15 amino acids. Germline V gene sequence: CDR1 SGHTA, CDR2 FQGNSA. The DNA of the CDR3 is TGTGCCAGCAGCTTATCAATAGCTAACTCCTACGAGCAGTACTTC. As protein: CASSLSIANSYEQYF. Drawing the rest from reference TRBV7-2 and TRBJ2-7, the complete variable domain is GAGVSQSPSNKVTEKGKDVELRCDPISGHTALYWYRQSLGQGLEFLIYFQGNSAPDKSGLPSDRFSAERTGGSVSTLTIQRTQQEDSAVYLCASSLSIANSYEQYFGPGTRLTVT.

This clonotype was detected only a few times. The V and J genes are TRBV5-1 and TRBJ2-5; D gene uncertain. Deletions cut 0 bases from V and 2 bases from J, with 8 bases between. Germline CDR1 is SGHRS and CDR2 is YFSETQ. CDR3 length: 14 residues. The CDR3, as DNA: TGCGCCAGCAGCTTGGGGGTGACTCAAGAGACCCAGTACTTC. Its protein product is CASSLGVTQETQYF.

The chain employs TRBV5-1 and TRBJ2-5; 7 nucleotides line up with TRBD1. The CDR3 runs to 14 residues. Trimming at V came to 3 bases and at J to 4 bases, leaving 6 bases not matched to a gene. Per the germline V gene, CDR1 is SGHRS and CDR2 is YFSETQ. As DNA, the CDR3 is TGCGCCAGCAGCTCCCTCCCAGGGGGAGAGACCCAGTACTTC. It codes for CASSSLPGGETQYF.

As for this clonotype: A junction end diverges from the germline sequence, so it may reflect a read error. This sequence joins TRBV4-1 and TRBJ1-4, with 7 bases that match TRBD1. The CDR3 is 14 residues long. Germline values: CDR1 MGHRA, CDR2 YSYEKL. In nucleotides, the CDR3 is TGCGCCAGCAGCCTGGGACAGACTAATGAAGAACTGTTTTTT. Translated, it gives CASSLGQTNEELFF.